This is a list of T cell receptor beta chains from one sample in a study of beta chain features in type 1 diabetes. Here immunoSEQ multiplex PCR was the method, and the copy in TCRdb shows in-frame clones only, minus some. Among 400,000 to 500,000 clones listed, approximately 13% were seen once. Sequencing input: naive CD4+ T cells from blood. Receptors were obtained from a man aged 25 to 45 in good health. Both conserved end residues are part of each CDR3. A D gene is named only where the DNA matches it firmly. Size is omitted from some rows. Given values are once, few, many or a class for expanded clones.

v_gene	d_gene	j_gene	abundance	CDR3nt	CDR3aa
TRBV14	.	TRBJ2-2	.	TGTGCCAGCAGCCAAGTCTGGGTCCCCGGGGAGCTGTTTTTT	CASSQVWVPGELFF
TRBV11-2	TRBD2	TRBJ2-3	.	TGTGCCAGCAGCCCTCGGGAGGGTAGGGATACGCAGTATTTT	CASSPREGRDTQYF
TRBV5-1	.	TRBJ2-3	.	TGCGCCAGCAGCTCACAAAGCCGGGGGACCACAGATACGCAGTATTTT	CASSSQSRGTTDTQYF
TRBV10-3	TRBD2	TRBJ2-3	few	TGTGCCATCAGTGGGACTAGCGGGAGGTTCGGCACAGATACGCAGTATTTT	CAISGTSGRFGTDTQYF
TRBV5-1	.	TRBJ2-2	.	TGCGCCAGCAGCTTGGCTGCAGGGAACACCGGGGAGCTGTTTTTT	CASSLAAGNTGELFF
TRBV2	.	TRBJ1-5	.	TGTGCCAGCCGGACATCAGCTAATCAGCCCCAGCATTTT	CASRTSANQPQHF
TRBV30	.	TRBJ1-5	.	TGTGCCTGGAGGACGAGGCGGGGTCAGCCCCAGCATTTT	CAWRTRRGQPQHF
TRBV15	.	TRBJ2-1	.	TGTGCCACCAGCAGGGTCCAACTAGGGACGAACCCCAATGAGCAGTTCTTC	CATSRVQLGTNPNEQFF
TRBV29-1	.	TRBJ2-5	few	TGCAGCGTTGGTCGGTTAAGCCCATGGGGGGAGACCCAGTACTTC	CSVGRLSPWGETQYF
TRBV7-3	.	TRBJ2-1	few	TGTGCCAGCCGACAAGTAGCGTCGGGTGAGCAGTTCTTC	CASRQVASGEQFF
TRBV18	.	TRBJ2-1	.	TGTGCCAGCTCAAGACGCGGGGGCTCCAGCTCCTACAATGAGCAGTTCTTC	CASSRRGGSSSYNEQFF
TRBV18	TRBD1	TRBJ1-1	.	TGTGCCAGCTCACCCGACAGGGGAACGGTGGAAGCTTTCTTT	CASSPDRGTVEAFF
TRBV21-1	.	TRBJ2-1	few	TGTGCCAGCAGCAAATATCTGGGCCGACTAGCGGGAGGCCACCCCTTGTCCCCTTACAATGAGCAGTTCTTC	CASSKYLGRLAGGHPLSPYNEQFF
TRBV4-3	TRBD1	TRBJ1-2	.	TGCGCCAGCAGCCAAGAGACAGGGAGGAGTTGGTATGGCTACACCTTC	CASSQETGRSWYGYTF
TRBV7-2	.	TRBJ2-1	.	TGTGCCAGCAGCTTAGATGGTGAGCAGTTCTTC	CASSLDGEQFF
TRBV15	.	TRBJ1-6	.	TGTGCCACCAGCCGTCAGGGAATGACAGGCGAATCACCCCTCCACTTT	CATSRQGMTGESPLHF
TRBV15	TRBD1	TRBJ2-1	.	TGTGCCACCAGCAGAGATCGCGGACAGGGGCGGGAGCAGTTCTTC	CATSRDRGQGREQFF
TRBV7-9	TRBD2	TRBJ2-1	.	TGTGCCAGCAGCTTGCCTAGCGGGAGGGTGTTCAAGGAGCAGTTCTTC	CASSLPSGRVFKEQFF
TRBV2	TRBD2	TRBJ2-3	.	TGTGCCAGCAGCGCCCCGCCGACTAGCTCCTGGGGGGAGACGCAGTATTTT	CASSAPPTSSWGETQYF
TRBV7-9	.	TRBJ2-3	few	TGTGCCAGCAGCTTAGCGGGGTCAGATACGCAGTATTTT	CASSLAGSDTQYF
TRBV2	TRBD1	TRBJ2-7	few	TGTGCCAGCAGTGACCCGGGACAGGGTACGGCCGAGCAGTACTTC	CASSDPGQGTAEQYF
TRBV9	.	TRBJ2-1	.	TGTGCCAGCAGCGTAGAAGGATTAAGGACCTACAATGAGCAGTTCTTC	CASSVEGLRTYNEQFF
TRBV7-9	.	TRBJ1-5	few	TGTGCCAGCAGCTTTCTCACGCCCAATCAGCCCCAGCATTTT	CASSFLTPNQPQHF
TRBV2	TRBD2	TRBJ2-3	.	TGTGCCAGCAGGGGACTAGCGGGTGCCTATGATACGCAGTATTTT	CASRGLAGAYDTQYF
TRBV14	.	TRBJ2-3	.	TGTGCCAGCAGCCAAACATCAGGGGTCCACATATATACGCAGTATTTT	CASSQTSGVHIYTQYF
TRBV4-2	TRBD2	TRBJ2-3	.	TGTGCCAGCAGCCATGGGACTAGCGGCACAGATACGCAGTATTTT	CASSHGTSGTDTQYF
TRBV12-5	.	TRBJ2-6	few	TGTGCTAGTGTCCTCTCTGGGGCCAACGTCCTGACTTTC	CASVLSGANVLTF
TRBV18	.	TRBJ2-6	few	TGTGCCAGCTCACCATCTGGGGCCAACGTCCTGACTTTC	CASSPSGANVLTF
TRBV4-2	TRBD2	TRBJ2-1	.	TGTGCCAGCAGCCAAGGTCTAGAACTAGCGGGATATAATGAGCAGTTCTTC	CASSQGLELAGYNEQFF
TRBV6-5	.	TRBJ2-1	.	TGTGCCAGCAGTTATGGAGGGTACAATGAGCAGTTCTTC	CASSYGGYNEQFF
TRBV6-1	TRBD1	TRBJ2-5	.	TGTGCCAGCAGAGGGACAGGGAAACAAGAGACCCAGTACTTC	CASRGTGKQETQYF
TRBV7-9	TRBD1	TRBJ1-1	.	TGTGCCAGCAGCTTAGACAGGGGCACTGAAGCTTTCTTT	CASSLDRGTEAFF
TRBV5-1	TRBD2	TRBJ2-5	.	TGCGCCAGCAGCTTGTCGACTAGCGGAGTCCAAGAGACCCAGTACTTC	CASSLSTSGVQETQYF
TRBV4-3	.	TRBJ2-2	.	TGCGCCAGCAGCCATATTTACGGCGGGGCCGGGGAGCTGTTTTTT	CASSHIYGGAGELFF
TRBV7-3	TRBD2	TRBJ2-3	few	TGTGCCAGCAGCTCTACTGGACTAGCGGGCTTAGATACGCAGTATTTT	CASSSTGLAGLDTQYF
TRBV21-1	.	TRBJ2-3	few	TGTGCCAGCAGCAAATACCGGCAGGGGAAAGATACGCAGTATTTT	CASSKYRQGKDTQYF